The clone carrying this TCR beta chain occurred a few times. The antigen remains undetermined. This sample is part of a study of beta chain features in type 1 diabetes. The study's findings and limits: The study found that naive, central memory and Treg TCRB repertoires appeared more similar in patients than in healthy donors.

This CDR3 spans 14 amino acids. Germline CDR1 reads MNHNS; CDR2 reads SASEGT. The germline V and J ends were trimmed by 8 bases and 3 bases, with 15 bases remaining between them. The investigators reverse transcribed all of the isolated RNA, so they sequenced expressed TCRB transcripts. The data were produced by immunoSEQ multiplex PCR, yet TCRdb's version contains in-frame clones alone and is incomplete. Among some 140,000 clones listed, 9.2% were seen once. This receptor was taken from a man aged 18-30 years in good health. V gene TRBV6-1 combines with J gene TRBJ2-3; D is possibly TRBD2 (7 bases). Sequenced input: central memory CD4+ T cells from blood. The CDR3 is CASERRGATDTQYF. CDR3 in DNA: TGTGCCAGCGAGCGACGGGGGGCGACAGATACGCAGTATTTT.